Listed below are T cell receptor beta chains from one sample, sequenced in a study of human T cells and chemical hapten exposure. TCRdb processed the reads anew with MiXCR; each CDR3 protein has one entry. This table holds about 120,000 distinct CDR3 sequences, over 7.5% found once. The sequencing input was whole blood. These TCRs come from a human donor in good health. Some clones in this sample may be carry-over from other donors' samples. Both conserved end residues are part of each CDR3. The D gene is left open where the match is weak.

>NA|TRBV4-1|TRBJ1-1
CASRQQGNTEAFF
>NA|TRBV7-9|TRBJ1-6
CASSYGGLNSPLHF
>NA|TRBV4-3|TRBJ2-7
CASSQERGLYEQYF
>NA|TRBV19|TRBJ2-2
CASLDRNTGELFF
>NA|TRBV5-4|TRBJ2-5
CASSPGTRAGTQYF
>TRBD1|TRBV5-1|TRBJ2-1
CASSPPTGQGSGQFF
>NA|TRBV7-6|TRBJ2-7
CASSNRDPKTYEQYF
>NA|TRBV27|TRBJ1-4
CASKSRPSSEKLFF
>NA|TRBV5-1|TRBJ2-7
CASSLDGVSSWQYF
>NA|TRBV29-1|TRBJ2-1
CSSGGASYNEQFF